This TCR beta chain was identified during a study of T cell repertoires in cytomegalovirus infection. The wider study: Alongside well-studied HLA-B-restricted CMV epitopes, recently identified HLA-C-restricted CMV epitopes were also used. Matching HLA type, along with CMV infection, was indicated by public TCR beta signatures. The study, taken as a whole, reports: CMV carriers having the relevant HLA were flagged by cumulative public TCR beta family frequency. Ex vivo, HLA-C-restricted CMV-specific TCR beta clonotypes prevailed over the rest of the response.

CDR1 is SGHVS, CDR2 FNYEAQ, per germline. There are 14 residues in the CDR3. The V end was cut by 6 bases, the J end by 7 bases, with 15 bases between. TCRdb ran MiXCR on the reads and lists one entry per CDR3 protein. The sample contains about 830,000 distinct CDR3 sequences, less than 35% of which appear only once. This clonotype showed up just a few times. Antigen unknown. Sequences were derived from cultured CD8+ T cells from PBMCs, sampled from culture after CMV antigen stimulation. The chain recombines TRBV7-6 with TRBJ1-4; unclear D gene. The receptor's source is a human donor in good health (CMV status not recorded). Some clones in this sample may be carry-over from other donors' samples. The CDR3 bases are TGTGCCAGCAGTCTTACGGGCGACGGTGAAAAACTGTTTTTT. Protein: CASSLTGDGEKLFF. Together with reference TRBV7-6 and TRBJ1-4, the CDR3 gives the full variable domain: GAGVSQSPRYKVTKRGQDVALRCDPISGHVSLYWYRQALGQGPEFLTYFNYEAQQDKSGLPNDRFSAERPEGSISTLTIQRTEQRDSAMYRCASSLTGDGEKLFFGSGTQLSVL.